This TCR beta chain originates from a study of neurological immune-mediated disorders. Whole-study findings and limits: HTLV-1-associated myelopathy had the most TCR clonal expansion, whereas multiple sclerosis had the least (lower than in healthy controls). None of the CDR3 amino acid sequences in expanded clones turned up in more than one subject, which points to private repertoires in all groups. Phylogenetic grouping assigned the repertoires of 18 of 34 multiple sclerosis patients to a single related-CDR3 cluster, representing a possible signature.

To note about this clonotype: No antigen is known for it.

TCRdb re-derived calls from the 5' RACE reads in MiXCR, one entry per CDR3 protein. The data show around 70,000 distinct CDR3 sequences, with around 5.5% seen just once and approximately 3% held by the top ten. The CDR3 runs 14 residues. The germline V and J ends were trimmed by 4 bases and 5 bases, with 15 bases remaining between them. Unsorted libraries came from 2 million PBMCs stored at -80 °C. The rearrangement joins TRBV12-3 or TRBV12-4 to TRBJ2-7; tentative D call: TRBD2 (6 bases). Sequencing input: PBMCs. This clonotype originated in a woman in her twenties or thirties with multiple sclerosis. The CDR3, as DNA: TGTGCCAGCAGTTCTACGGGACTCTGGAACGAGCAGTACTTC. Protein product: CASSSTGLWNEQYF.